What follows are 29 T cell receptor beta chains derived from one specimen sequenced in a study of OX40 agonist ivuxolimab in advanced cancers. The protocol was immunoSEQ multiplex PCR, while the TCRdb copy is restricted to in-frame clones and leaves out a portion. The top ten clones hold about 0.7% of a sample with approximately 69,000 clones, 86% of them seen once. The sequencing used CD4+ or CD8+ T cells sorted from blood, collected in a trial of the OX40 agonist ivuxolimab. These receptors came from an adult with an advanced solid tumor such as melanoma, head and neck, liver or kidney cancer.

The J gene is TRBJ2-1, the V gene TRBV5-6; 9 bases fit TRBD2. Germline assignment: CDR1 SGHDT and CDR2 YYEEEE. This CDR3 comprises 18 residues. V dropped 6 bases and J dropped 7; count of bases not matched to a gene: 20. The CDR3 region is CASTTLTAGGSLGNEQFF. CDR3 nucleotide sequence: TGTGCCAGCACCACACTTACGGCGGGAGGGTCCCTGGGGAATGAGCAGTTCTTC. The full variable domain, with the rest looked up from reference TRBV5-6 and TRBJ2-1, is DAGVTQSPTHLIKTRGQQVTLRCSPKSGHDTVSWYQQALGQGPQFIFQYYEEEERQRGNFPDRFSGHQFPNYSSELNVNALLLGDSALYLCASTTLTAGGSLGNEQFFGPGTRLTVL.

The rearrangement links TRBV7-9 to TRBJ2-5; possibly TRBD2 for D (6 bases). V gave up 0 bases and J gave up 1 base, with 6 bases separating them. The germline V gene has CDR1 SEHNR and CDR2 FQNEAQ (reference sequence). The CDR3 has 14 residues. In nucleotides, the CDR3 is TGTGCCAGCAGCTTAGCGGGAGGCCAAGAGACCCAGTACTTC. This translates into CASSLAGGQETQYF.

The J gene is TRBJ2-7, the V gene TRBV14; D might be TRBD1 or TRBD2, each matching 5 bases. The V end lost 4 bases, the J end lost 6 bases, and 10 bases lay between the germline ends. Germline V gene lookup returns CDR1 SGHDN and CDR2 FVKESK. The CDR3 spans 12 residues. The CDR3 DNA reads TGTGCCAGCAGCCGGGGCGAGGGCGAGCAGTACTTC. Its protein product is CASSRGEGEQYF.

The DNA of the CDR3 is TGCGCCAGCAGCCAAGATTTGGGACAGGGGGCAAACGGGGAGCTGTTTTTT. It codes for CASSQDLGQGANGELFF. The chain is built from TRBV4-1 and TRBJ2-2, with 12 bases matching TRBD1. CDR1 is MGHRA, CDR2 YSYEKL, per germline. Trimming cost V 0 bases and J 7 bases; bases outside gene matches: 6. This CDR3 spans 17 amino acids.

This chain connects TRBV11-2 to TRBJ2-2; 8 bases are shared with TRBD1. In germline, CDR1 is SGHAT, CDR2 FQNNGV. The V gene end was trimmed by 4 bases and the J gene end by 5 bases; junction bases not matched to a gene: 6. This CDR3 contains 15 residues. CDR3 amino acids: CASSWDRLSTGELFF. CDR3 nucleotides: TGTGCCAGCAGCTGGGACAGGTTGTCTACCGGGGAGCTGTTTTTT.

This chain connects TRBV9 to TRBJ1-1; tentatively, D is TRBD1 (5 bases). The CDR3 is 16 amino acids. Germline CDR1 reads SGDLS; CDR2 reads YYNGEE. V was cut by 0 bases and J by 1 base, with 13 bases left in between. The CDR3: CASSVGGRGPNTEAFF. The CDR3, as DNA: TGTGCCAGCAGCGTAGGGGGGAGGGGACCGAACACTGAAGCTTTCTTT.

The chain is built from TRBV28 and TRBJ1-2, with D maybe TRBD1 (5 bases). With 2 bases removed from V and 2 bases from J, the gap between germline ends came to 15 bases. CDR1 is MDHEN, CDR2 SYDVKM, per germline. There are 16 residues in the CDR3. The chain's CDR3 is CASSLSSPGWNYGYTF. For the CDR3, the DNA is TGTGCCAGCAGTTTAAGTTCCCCAGGGTGGAACTATGGCTACACCTTC.

In this sample, this clone turned up a few times. The genes are TRBV18 and TRBJ2-2; D uncertain. Germline V gene data show CDR1 as KGHSH and CDR2 as LQKENI. The CDR3 totals 14 residues. V was cut by 3 bases and J by 4 bases, with 9 bases left in between. The chain's CDR3 is CASSPSAATGELFF. CDR3 nucleotide sequence: TGTGCCAGCTCACCTTCTGCCGCCACCGGGGAGCTGTTTTTT.

The chain has TRBV5-1 and TRBJ1-2; D is unclear. The V end was cut by 5 bases, the J end by 5 bases, with 13 bases between. CDR3 length: 13 residues. Germline-derived CDR1 and CDR2 are SGHRS and YFSETQ. CDR3 in DNA: TGCGCCAGCAGTACAGAGACCGATTATGGCTACACCTTC. This gives the protein CASSTETDYGYTF.

The genes are TRBV7-2 and TRBJ2-6; 7 bases agree with TRBD2. The junction had 9 bases not matched to a gene; V was cut back by 5 bases and J by 2 bases. Germline values: CDR1 SGHTA, CDR2 FQGNSA. The length of the CDR3 is 17 residues. The CDR3 protein is CASSPQAGVPGANVLTF. CDR3 in DNA: TGTGCCAGCAGCCCACAGGCGGGGGTCCCTGGGGCCAACGTCCTGACTTTC.

V is TRBV28 and J is TRBJ2-3; a possible D gene is TRBD2 (6 bases). V gave up 6 bases and J gave up 1 base, with 20 bases separating them. The germline CDR1 and CDR2 sequences are MDHEN and SYDVKM. The length of the CDR3 is 17 residues. Here the CDR3 reads CASRPWASSAGTDTQYF. CDR3 DNA: TGTGCCAGCAGACCCTGGGCGTCTAGCGCTGGCACAGATACGCAGTATTTT.

The V gene is TRBV6-1, the J gene TRBJ2-1; 12 nucleotides line up with TRBD2. The CDR3 is made up of 14 amino acids. Germline CDR1 MNHNS, CDR2 SASEGT. Trimming at V came to 10 bases and at J to 4 bases, leaving 5 bases not matched to a gene. CDR3 sequence (DNA): TGTGCCATCTCTCTAGCGGGGGGGTACAATGAGCAGTTCTTC. Protein sequence: CAISLAGGYNEQFF.

The rearrangement uses TRBV5-1 and TRBJ2-7, with D perhaps matching TRBD1 or TRBD2 (5 bases each). CDR3 length equals 15 residues. Trimming removed 1 base from V and 6 bases from J, with 17 bases in between. Germline assignment: CDR1 SGHRS and CDR2 YFSETQ. CDR3 DNA: TGCGCCAGCAGCTTGTTGGACACTAGGGTTGGCGAGCAGTACTTC. Encoded protein: CASSLLDTRVGEQYF.

This clone was detected only a few times. The J gene is TRBJ1-5, the V gene TRBV23-1; 11 bases map to TRBD1. TRBV23-1 is reported as an ORF; its role is uncertain. CDR3 length equals 15 residues. Trimming at V came to 2 bases and at J to 7 bases, leaving 4 bases not matched to a gene. The CDR3 loop is CASSQGQGASQPQHF. In nucleotides, the CDR3 is TGCGCCAGCAGTCAAGGACAGGGGGCGTCGCAGCCCCAGCATTTT.

This clone appeared a few times. The rearrangement joins TRBV11-2 to TRBJ1-1; the D gene is possibly TRBD1 (5 bases). CDR1 and CDR2 (germline): SGHAT, FQNNGV. The CDR3 has 14 residues. The germline V and J ends were trimmed by 0 bases and 1 base, with 6 bases remaining between them. The CDR3 DNA sequence: TGTGCCAGCAGCTTAGAGAGGGGGAACACTGAAGCTTTCTTT. Amino acids: CASSLERGNTEAFF.

The chain recombines TRBV5-4 with TRBJ2-5; 9 bases agree with TRBD1. This CDR3 has 16 residues. V shed 4 bases, J shed 4 bases, and the junction held 11 bases outside the gene matches. Germline loops: CDR1 SGHNT, CDR2 YYREEE (reference sequence). The CDR3 sequence is CASSTRDRVFGETQYF. CDR3 coding DNA: TGTGCCAGCAGCACCCGGGACAGGGTTTTCGGAGAGACCCAGTACTTC.

This clone was counted once. The chain combines TRBV4-3 with TRBJ1-2; D is perhaps TRBD1 (5 bases). Trimming shortened V by 6 bases and J by 8 bases, and 22 bases separated the two germline ends. Germline lookup yields CDR1 LGHNA and CDR2 YSLEER. The CDR3 totals 15 residues. The CDR3 nucleotides read TGCGCCAGCAGAACTCAAGGGGCAGGTCCGGGCGGCTACACCTTC. Its protein is CASRTQGAGPGGYTF.

The genes are TRBV30 and TRBJ2-7; tentatively, D is TRBD1 (7 bases). This CDR3 contains 12 residues. V gave up 5 bases and J gave up 6 bases, with 14 bases separating them. In germline, CDR1 is GTSNPN, CDR2 SVGIG (reference sequence). The CDR3 DNA reads as TGTGCCTGGGGGGGGACAGTCGCCGAGCAGTACTTC. It is translated as CAWGGTVAEQYF.

CDR3 coding DNA: TGTGCCAGCAGCTCGGGGGACAGGGGTAGTGGCTACACCTTC. It specifies CASSSGDRGSGYTF. J is TRBJ1-2 and V is TRBV13; 10 bases fit TRBD1. The CDR3 totals 14 residues. V lost 4 bases to trimming and J lost 7 bases; unmatched junction nucleotides: 6. Germline V gives CDR1 PRHDT, CDR2 FYEKMQ (reference sequence).

The chain combines TRBV7-2 with TRBJ2-5; weak D call: TRBD1 (7 bases). This CDR3 region has 16 residues. Germline V CDR1 and CDR2: SGHTA, FQGNSA. The V end lost 1 base, the J end lost 5 bases, and 17 bases lay between the germline ends. This CDR3 reads CASSLVGRGVGETQYF. The CDR3 nucleotides are TGTGCCAGCAGCTTAGTTGGCAGGGGGGTAGGGGAGACCCAGTACTTC.

This clone was detected once. The chain employs TRBV6-6 and TRBJ2-7, with 7 bases fitting TRBD1. Germline assignment: CDR1 MNHNY and CDR2 SVGAGI (reference sequence). CDR3 length: 12 residues. With V trimmed by 5 bases and J by 4 bases, 2 bases remained unmatched. The CDR3 loop is CASSGTEYEQYF. CDR3 nucleotides: TGTGCCAGCAGTGGGACAGAGTACGAGCAGTACTTC.

The V call is TRBV2, the J call TRBJ2-1, with 9 positions matching TRBD1. Germline V gene sequence: CDR1 SNHLY, CDR2 FYNNEI. The CDR3 is made up of 15 amino acids. V dropped 1 base and J dropped 5; count of bases not matched to a gene: 3. CDR3 sequence reads: CASSEEGTGNNEQFF. CDR3 DNA: TGTGCCAGCAGTGAAGAAGGGACAGGGAACAATGAGCAGTTCTTC. Full variable domain (remainder filled in from reference TRBV2 and TRBJ2-1): EPEVTQTPSHQVTQMGQEVILRCVPISNHLYFYWYRQILGQKVEFLVSFYNNEISEKSEIFDDQFSVERPDGSNFTLKIRSTKLEDSAMYFCASSEEGTGNNEQFFGPGTRLTVL.

This clone has only a few counts. The genes are TRBV9 and TRBJ1-3; no clear D. This CDR3 is 14 amino acids long. Trimming cost V 3 bases and J 0 bases, with 7 bases left between them. Germline CDR1 is SGDLS and CDR2 is YYNGEE. CDR3 region: CASSATYSGNTIYF. The DNA for the CDR3 is TGTGCCAGCAGCGCGACTTACTCTGGAAACACCATATATTTT.

The J gene is TRBJ1-2, the V gene TRBV30; 10 nucleotides align to TRBD1. Germline values: CDR1 GTSNPN, CDR2 SVGIG (reference sequence). The CDR3 extends over 14 amino acids. The V and J ends lost 1 base and 7 bases, in that order; junction bases with no gene match: 6. DNA for the CDR3: TGTGCCTGGAGTGGCGGACAGGGGGTGGGTGGCTACACCTTC. Translation: CAWSGGQGVGGYTF.

Comment on this clone: The same CDR3 is also encoded by other DNA sequences in this sample. This chain uses TRBV19 with TRBJ1-2; 9 nucleotides match TRBD1. The CDR3 sequence is 14 residues long. Trimming took 3 bases from V and 7 from J; bases not matched to a gene: 6. CDR1 is LNHDA, CDR2 SQIVND, per germline (reference sequence). CDR3 residues: CASSISRDRVGYTF. The CDR3 DNA is TGTGCCAGTAGTATCTCCCGGGACAGGGTTGGCTACACCTTC.

This clone has just a few counts. The chain joins TRBV7-2 to TRBJ2-7; D remains ambiguous. Germline loops: CDR1 SGHTA, CDR2 FQGNSA. Trimming stripped 5 bases from V and 5 bases from J, with 10 bases between. There are 12 residues in the CDR3. CDR3 amino acids: CASSLSENEQYF. Written as DNA, the CDR3 is TGTGCCAGCAGCCTCTCGGAAAACGAGCAGTACTTC.

The chain couples TRBV7-3 to TRBJ2-5, with a possible D match to TRBD2 (5 bases). The CDR3 covers 13 residues. Per germline, CDR1 SGHTA and CDR2 FQGTGA. The V end was cut by 8 bases, the J end by 4 bases, with 14 bases between. The CDR3 DNA reads TGTGCCAGCGTTAAGCAGAGCGGAGAGACCCAGTACTTC. Translating gives CASVKQSGETQYF.

The rearrangement uses TRBV11-2 and TRBJ1-1; maybe TRBD1 (6 bases). CDR3 length: 17 residues. V was cut by 4 bases and J by 5 bases, with 23 bases left in between. Per germline, CDR1 SGHAT and CDR2 FQNNGV. As DNA, the CDR3 is TGTGCCAGCAGCTCACACCTACCAGGGGTACGAGGGACTGAAGCTTTCTTT. It yields the protein CASSSHLPGVRGTEAFF.

V usage is TRBV9 and J usage is TRBJ2-5; D is unclear. The length of the CDR3 is 15 residues. V was cut by 2 bases and J by 1 base, with 12 bases left in between. CDR1 SGDLS and CDR2 YYNGEE come from the germline V gene. CDR3 DNA: TGTGCCAGCAGCGTTTTAGCCTCCGGCCAAGAGACCCAGTACTTC. It yields the protein CASSVLASGQETQYF.